This TCR beta chain was sequenced for a study of T cell changes during pregnancy in multiple sclerosis. Here immunoSEQ multiplex PCR was the method, and the copy in TCRdb shows in-frame clones only, minus some. The sample has 37,000 or so clones, roughly 87% seen once. The germline CDR1 and CDR2 sequences are SEHNR and FQNEAQ (reference sequence). V was trimmed by 11 bases and J by 0 bases, leaving 17 bases between them. CDR3 size: 15 residues. This specimen consisted of CD4+ T cells from peripheral blood mononuclear cells, obtained in the first trimester of pregnancy. This TCR came from a female donor with multiple sclerosis, enrolled in a pregnancy study. This rearrangement joins TRBV7-9 to TRBJ2-1; tentative D call: TRBD1 (5 bases). CDR3 sequence reads: CAASKGPLSYNEQFF. The CDR3 nucleotides are TGTGCCGCATCGAAGGGGCCTCTCTCCTACAATGAGCAGTTCTTC.